The entry below describes one T cell receptor beta chain. Its antigen is undetermined. The data belong to a study of Graves' ophthalmopathy and Graves' hyperthyroidism. Amplified material comprised TCR beta CDR3 regions derived from RNA transcripts. First-round RT-PCR employed HTBI primers, with a second-round multiplex PCR after it. MiXCR, run by TCRdb on the multiplex PCR reads, gives a single entry per CDR3 protein. The data show about 390,000 distinct CDR3 sequences, with about 15% seen just once and 2% to 3% held by the top ten. The study, taken as a whole, reports: Detection in blood was also observed for most expanded thyroid clonotypes above 0.001 frequency. Progression of ophthalmopathy was predicted by the model with around 70% sensitivity and around 72% specificity.

The TCR comes from an adult woman with stable Graves' hyperthyroidism. The sequenced material came from peripheral blood.

The DNA for the CDR3 is TGTGCCAGCAGTGACACCGGGACAGGGGCCTACGAGCAGTACTTC. Protein sequence: CASSDTGTGAYEQYF. The V gene is TRBV12-3 or TRBV12-4, the J gene TRBJ2-7; TRBD1 matches 10 bases. With 5 bases clipped from V and 2 bases from J, the junction kept 6 bases outside the gene matches. The CDR3 runs to 15 residues.